Shown below are 17 T cell receptor beta chains from a single sample sequenced in a study of shared clonotypes between healthy human individuals. Clones were read by immunoSEQ multiplex PCR, and TCRdb kept only the in-frame ones, dropping some. Here the sample spans over a million clones, about four fifths being singletons. Sequencing used memory CD4+ T cells from PBMCs. Indicated subset: CD45RA-negative fraction. The source of these receptors is a young man in good health. Some clones in this sample may be carry-over from other donors' samples.

The rearrangement links TRBV28 to TRBJ2-1; 9 bases match TRBD2. This CDR3 is 16 amino acids long. After removal of 3 bases from V and 9 bases from J, the junction contained 12 bases not matched to a gene. In germline, CDR1 is MDHEN, CDR2 SYDVKM. CDR3 sequence reads: CASSFRGLALGSEQFF. The CDR3 DNA is TGTGCCAGCAGTTTCCGGGGACTAGCTCTCGGTAGTGAGCAGTTCTTC.

This clone was observed a few times. V usage is TRBV2 and J usage is TRBJ2-7, with D unresolved. The CDR3 is made up of 16 amino acids. Between the trimmed V and J ends, which lost 6 bases and 1 base, there was a span of 19 bases. From germline, CDR1 is SNHLY and CDR2 FYNNEI. CDR3 loop: CASSRPFLDGSYEQYF. As DNA, the CDR3 is TGTGCCAGCAGCCGGCCCTTTCTAGACGGTTCCTACGAGCAGTACTTC.

The genes are TRBV2 and TRBJ2-7; the D is unclear. Germline CDR1 and CDR2: SNHLY and FYNNEI. V gave up 4 bases and J gave up 3 bases, with 7 bases separating them. CDR3 length: 12 residues. The CDR3 is CASSGVSYEQYF. CDR3 DNA: TGTGCCAGCAGTGGGGTTAGCTACGAGCAGTACTTC. Full variable domain (rest looked up from reference TRBV2 and TRBJ2-7): EPEVTQTPSHQVTQMGQEVILRCVPISNHLYFYWYRQILGQKVEFLVSFYNNEISEKSEIFDDQFSVERPDGSNFTLKIRSTKLEDSAMYFCASSGVSYEQYFGPGTRLTVT.

The chain is built from TRBV7-3 and TRBJ2-3, with a tentative D call TRBD2 (5 bases). Trimming pared 5 bases from V and 0 bases from J, leaving 15 bases between. Germline assignment: CDR1 SGHTA and CDR2 FQGTGA. This CDR3 contains 16 residues. CDR3 DNA sequence: TGTGCCAGCAGCCCCATACCGGGAATGAGCACAGATACGCAGTATTTT. This gives the protein CASSPIPGMSTDTQYF.

In its sample, this clone was seen many times. V is TRBV30 and J is TRBJ1-2; maybe TRBD1 (5 bases). V lost 4 bases and J 3 bases, leaving 18 bases between the germline ends. The CDR3 totals 15 residues. Per germline, CDR1 GTSNPN and CDR2 SVGIG (reference sequence). Here the CDR3 DNA reads TGTGCCTGGAATGTACTCTGGGGGTTCGACTATGGCTACACCTTC. As protein: CAWNVLWGFDYGYTF.

The chain carries TRBV30 and TRBJ2-5, with 9 bases lining up with TRBD2. The CDR3 covers 16 residues. The germline CDR1 and CDR2 sequences are GTSNPN and SVGIG (reference sequence). J lost 4 bases, V lost 2 bases, and 11 bases had no gene match. The CDR3 spells CAWSPGSGRSSETQYF. The CDR3 nucleotides read TGTGCCTGGAGTCCGGGTAGCGGGAGATCCTCAGAGACCCAGTACTTC.

The chain combines TRBV6-5 with TRBJ2-1; D is possibly TRBD2 (5 bases). Germline V lookup: CDR1 MNHEY, CDR2 SVGAGI. This CDR3 is 15 amino acids long. With 6 bases removed from V and 2 bases from J, the gap between germline ends came to 14 bases. The CDR3 reads CASRRAMGPYNEQFF. In DNA, the CDR3 is TGTGCCAGCAGGAGGGCCATGGGCCCCTACAATGAGCAGTTCTTC.

The V and J genes are TRBV28 and TRBJ2-1, with D perhaps TRBD1 or TRBD2 (5 bases each). Trimming shortened V by 4 bases and J by 0 bases, and 13 bases separated the two germline ends. CDR1 MDHEN and CDR2 SYDVKM come from the germline V gene. The CDR3 runs to 16 residues. CDR3 residues: CASSSRDPSSYNEQFF. In DNA, the CDR3 is TGTGCCAGCAGTTCTCGGGACCCCAGCTCCTACAATGAGCAGTTCTTC. Full variable domain (rest looked up from reference TRBV28 and TRBJ2-1): DVKVTQSSRYLVKRTGEKVFLECVQDMDHENMFWYRQDPGLGLRLIYFSYDVKMKEKGDIPEGYSVSREKKERFSLILESASTNQTSMYLCASSSRDPSSYNEQFFGPGTRLTVL.

This sequence joins TRBV7-2 and TRBJ2-1; 11 bases align to TRBD2. There are 14 residues in the CDR3. J was trimmed by 7 bases and V by 3 bases; bases with no gene match: 2. Germline values: CDR1 SGHTA, CDR2 FQGNSA. This CDR3 reads CASSFLAGGNEQFF. The CDR3 DNA is TGTGCCAGCAGCTTTCTAGCGGGGGGTAATGAGCAGTTCTTC.

V usage is TRBV7-9 and J usage is TRBJ1-3; perhaps TRBD1 as D (5 bases). V dropped 2 bases and J dropped 3 bases, with 11 bases sitting between them. Germline-derived CDR1 and CDR2 are SEHNR and FQNEAQ (reference sequence). This CDR3 comprises 15 residues. CDR3 nucleotide sequence: TGTGCCAGCAGCTTATGGACACAAATTGGAAACACCATATATTTT. It translates to CASSLWTQIGNTIYF.

The chain joins TRBV7-2 to TRBJ2-7; 11 bases fit TRBD2. Trimming took 2 bases from V and 0 from J; bases not matched to a gene: 6. The CDR3 has 17 residues. Germline V lookup: CDR1 SGHTA, CDR2 FQGNSA. The CDR3 loop reads CASSLMGLAEFSYEQYF. The CDR3 coding sequence is TGTGCCAGCAGCTTAATGGGACTAGCGGAGTTCTCCTACGAGCAGTACTTC.

Comments on this clone: A much larger clone sits a single nucleotide away, making a read error possible. The chain couples TRBV28 to TRBJ1-5, with D hard to call. The germline CDR1 and CDR2 sequences are MDHEN and SYDVKM. CDR3 length: 18 residues. V lost 0 bases, J lost 1 base, and 16 bases lay in between. The CDR3 region has the DNA TGTGCCAGCAGTTTATGGGGTGTGGGCTTCCTCAGCAATCAGCCCCAGCATTTT. Translated: CASSLWGVGFLSNQPQHF.

V usage is TRBV11-2 and J usage is TRBJ2-5; D may be TRBD2 (8 bases). This CDR3 comprises 15 residues. Germline CDR1 is SGHAT and CDR2 is FQNNGV. Between the trimmed V and J ends, which lost 1 base and 11 bases, there was a span of 20 bases. The CDR3, as DNA: TGTGCCAGCAGCTTAGCGGGAGGGACAGCCGCTGAGCAGTACTTC. Its translation is CASSLAGGTAAEQYF.

V usage is TRBV28 and J usage is TRBJ1-1, with TRBD1 as a possible D gene (5 bases). CDR1 and CDR2 (germline): MDHEN, SYDVKM. This CDR3 comprises 14 residues. V dropped 1 base and J dropped 9 bases, with 15 bases sitting between them. The CDR3 nucleotides read TGTGCCAGCAGTTTATTACTAACCGGGACTCAAGCTTTCTTT. This translates into CASSLLLTGTQAFF. Supplemented by reference TRBV28 and TRBJ1-1, the full variable domain reads DVKVTQSSRYLVKRTGEKVFLECVQDMDHENMFWYRQDPGLGLRLIYFSYDVKMKEKGDIPEGYSVSREKKERFSLILESASTNQTSMYLCASSLLLTGTQAFFGQGTRLTVV.

This rearrangement joins TRBV2 to TRBJ2-5, with a weak D call TRBD1 (5 bases). Germline assignment: CDR1 SNHLY and CDR2 FYNNEI. This CDR3 spans 18 amino acids. The V end lost 6 bases, the J end lost 0 bases, and 23 bases lay between the germline ends. The CDR3 nucleotides read TGTGCCAGCAGCCAAGAAAGGACACCGGTAAAGTACCAAGAGACCCAGTACTTC. Translated, it gives CASSQERTPVKYQETQYF.

The chain has TRBV6-5 and TRBJ2-7, with D unclear. This CDR3 comprises 15 residues. Looked up from germline, CDR1 is MNHEY and CDR2 is SVGAGI. V was clipped by 3 bases and J by 1 base, with 13 bases between them. The CDR3 spells CASSYSGYGSYEQYF. Written as DNA, the CDR3 is TGTGCCAGCAGTTATTCGGGTTATGGGTCCTACGAGCAGTACTTC.

The chain recombines TRBV18 with TRBJ2-2; TRBD1 agrees at 8 bases. The ends lost 3 bases at V and 1 base at J; junction bases unmatched: 1. The CDR3 is 15 residues long. Germline loops: CDR1 KGHSH, CDR2 LQKENI. In DNA, the CDR3 is TGTGCCAGCTCACCGGGACAGGTGAACACCGGGGAGCTGTTTTTT. This sequence encodes CASSPGQVNTGELFF.